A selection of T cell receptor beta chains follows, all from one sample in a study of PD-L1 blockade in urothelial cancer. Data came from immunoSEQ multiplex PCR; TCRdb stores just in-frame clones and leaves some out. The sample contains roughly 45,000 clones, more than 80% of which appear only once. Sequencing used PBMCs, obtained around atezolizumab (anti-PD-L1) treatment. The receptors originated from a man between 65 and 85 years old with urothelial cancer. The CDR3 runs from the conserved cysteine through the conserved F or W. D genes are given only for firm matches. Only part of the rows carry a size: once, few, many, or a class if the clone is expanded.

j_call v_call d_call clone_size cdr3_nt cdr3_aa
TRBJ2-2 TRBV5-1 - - TGCGCCAGCAGCTTCGCACAGAACACCGGGGAGCTGTTTTTT CASSFAQNTGELFF
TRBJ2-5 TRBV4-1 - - TGCGCCAGCAGCCACGGTAGAGGTCGAGAGACCCAGTACTTC CASSHGRGRETQYF
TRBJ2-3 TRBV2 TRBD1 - TGTGCCAGCATTGAGGGACAGCCCACAGATACGCAGTATTTT CASIEGQPTDTQYF
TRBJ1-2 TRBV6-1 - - TGTGCCAGCAGTGACACAGGGTCTGACTATGGCTACACCTTC CASSDTGSDYGYTF
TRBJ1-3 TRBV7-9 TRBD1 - TGTGCCAGCAGCGGACAGGGGTCTGGAAACACCATATATTTT CASSGQGSGNTIYF
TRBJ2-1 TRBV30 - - TGTGCCTGGAGTGGCAGGGGGGTTAGGGCTGAGCAGTTCTTC CAWSGRGVRAEQFF
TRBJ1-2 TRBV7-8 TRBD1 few TGTGCCAGCAGCCCCCTAGAGGGGGCAGGGGGCTATGGCTACACCTTC CASSPLEGAGGYGYTF
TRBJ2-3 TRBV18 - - TGTGCCAGCTCACCAAACTTGAGGGCCAGCACAGATACGCAGTATTTT CASSPNLRASTDTQYF
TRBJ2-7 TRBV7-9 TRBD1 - TGTGCCAGCAGCTCAACCCGACAGGGGGCCCACGAGCAGTACTTC CASSSTRQGAHEQYF
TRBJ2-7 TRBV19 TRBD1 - TGTGCCAGTAGTTACAGGGGAAATGAATACGAGCAGTACTTC CASSYRGNEYEQYF
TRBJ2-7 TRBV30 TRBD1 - TGTGCCTGGACCCGACAGGGACGCTACGAGCAGTACTTC CAWTRQGRYEQYF
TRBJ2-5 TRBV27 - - TGTGCCAGCAGGCCCGACTGGCAAGAGACCCAGTACTTC CASRPDWQETQYF
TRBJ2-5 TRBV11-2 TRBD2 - TGTGCCAGCAGACCCAGCTCGGGGGGAGAGACCCAGTACTTC CASRPSSGGETQYF
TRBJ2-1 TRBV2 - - TGTGCCAGCAGTGAAGGGACTCCCAACAATGAGCAGTTCTTC CASSEGTPNNEQFF
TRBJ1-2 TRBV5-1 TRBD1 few TGCGCCAGCAGCTCAACAGGGGACTATGGCTACACCTTC CASSSTGDYGYTF
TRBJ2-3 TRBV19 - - TGTGCCAGTAGGGATGCGGCACGAGATACGCAGTATTTT CASRDAARDTQYF
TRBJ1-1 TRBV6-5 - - TGTGCCAGCAGTTACGAGGGAGTCACTGAAGCTTTCTTT CASSYEGVTEAFF
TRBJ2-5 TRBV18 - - TGTGCCAGCTCACCCAGGACAGTGTACGGCGGCACTCAAGAGACCCAGTACTTC CASSPRTVYGGTQETQYF
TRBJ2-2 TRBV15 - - TGTGCCACCAGCAGAGATTCCCGAGGGCCGTACACCGGGGAGCTGTTTTTT CATSRDSRGPYTGELFF
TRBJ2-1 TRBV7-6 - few TGTGCCAGCAGCTTAAACACAGGGAACTACAATGAGCAGTTCTTC CASSLNTGNYNEQFF
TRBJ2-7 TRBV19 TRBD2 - TGTGCCAGTAGTAGGCCAACCAGCGGGAGGAACGAGCAGTACTTC CASSRPTSGRNEQYF
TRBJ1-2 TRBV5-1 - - TGCGCCAGCAGCTTGGCCCCGGGACAAGACTATGGCTACACCTTC CASSLAPGQDYGYTF
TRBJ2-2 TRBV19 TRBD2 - TGTGCCAGTACCTTACTAGCGGGATTTGGCACCGGGGAGCTGTTTTTT CASTLLAGFGTGELFF
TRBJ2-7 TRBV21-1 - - TGTGCCAGCGGCCACGGGGACAGGAGCTCCTACGAGCAGTACTTC CASGHGDRSSYEQYF
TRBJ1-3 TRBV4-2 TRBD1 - TGTGCCAGCAGTCAAGATCTAGGGGGCCTTCGCTCGGTAGGAAACACCATATATTTT CASSQDLGGLRSVGNTIYF
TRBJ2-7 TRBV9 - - TGTGCCAGCAGCGTAGAGGGGTTGGAATACGAGCAGTACTTC CASSVEGLEYEQYF
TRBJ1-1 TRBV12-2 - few TGTGCAAGTCGCTTAGGGACCGGGAGATTGAACACTGAAGCTTTCTTT CASRLGTGRLNTEAFF
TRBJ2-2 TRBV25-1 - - TGTGCCAGCAGTGAAGAGTCAGGGATGAACACCGGGGAGCTGTTTTTT CASSEESGMNTGELFF
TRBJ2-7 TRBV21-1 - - TGTGCCAGCAGTCAGGGTAACGAGCAGTACTTC CASSQGNEQYF
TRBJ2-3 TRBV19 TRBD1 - TGTGCCAGTAGTACCGGGACAGGGTGGCAAGATACGCAGTATTTT CASSTGTGWQDTQYF
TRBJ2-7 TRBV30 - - TGTGCCTGGAGCGGAAGAAAGGACGGAGGGGAGCAGTACTTC CAWSGRKDGGEQYF
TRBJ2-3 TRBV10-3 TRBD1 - TGTGCCGCCGCAACGGGACAGGGCACAGATACGCAGTATTTT CAAATGQGTDTQYF
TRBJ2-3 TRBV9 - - TGTGCCAGCAGCCCCTTAGGGAGAGAAGTGGATACGCAGTATTTT CASSPLGREVDTQYF
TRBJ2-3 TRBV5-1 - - TGCGCCAGCAGACAGGGTAGCACAGATACGCAGTATTTT CASRQGSTDTQYF
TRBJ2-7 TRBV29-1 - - TGCAGCGTTGAGGAGTCCTACGAGCAGTACTTC CSVEESYEQYF
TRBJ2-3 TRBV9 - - TGTGCCAGCAGCGTAGAGGGGGGGCAGGTCAGCACAGATACGCAGTATTTT CASSVEGGQVSTDTQYF
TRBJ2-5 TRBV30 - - TGTGCCTGGAGTGTGTCGCAGCAAGAGACCCAGTACTTC CAWSVSQQETQYF
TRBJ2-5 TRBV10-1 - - TGCGCCAGCAGTGAGTCGATGGTCCGGGAGACCCAGTACTTC CASSESMVRETQYF
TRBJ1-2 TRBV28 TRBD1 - TGTGCCAGCAGGGGGGGGACAGGGGTAGTCTATGGCTACACCTTC CASRGGTGVVYGYTF
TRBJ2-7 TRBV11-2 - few TGTGCCAGCAGCTTAGATCCCGGGAGCGACGAGCAGTACTTC CASSLDPGSDEQYF
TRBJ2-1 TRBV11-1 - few TGTGCCAGCAGTTCCAGCGGATATGAGCAGTTCTTC CASSSSGYEQFF
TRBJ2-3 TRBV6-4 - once TGTGCCAGCAGTGGAGGGTATAGCACAGATACGCAGTATTTT CASSGGYSTDTQYF
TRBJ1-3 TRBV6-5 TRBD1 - TGTGCCAGCAGTTACTCTAGGACAGGGTCTGGAAACACCATATATTTT CASSYSRTGSGNTIYF
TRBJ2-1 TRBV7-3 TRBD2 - TGTGCCAGCAGCTTTGGGACTAGCGGGAGCAATGAGCAGTTCTTC CASSFGTSGSNEQFF
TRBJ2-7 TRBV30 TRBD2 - TGTGCCTGGAGTCTAGCGGGAGACGAGCAGTACTTC CAWSLAGDEQYF
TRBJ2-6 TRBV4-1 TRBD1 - TGCGCCAGCAGCCAAGGAATATGGGACAGGGGGGGCTCTGGGGCCAACGTCCTGACTTTC CASSQGIWDRGGSGANVLTF
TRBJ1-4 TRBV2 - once TGTGCCAGCAGGGGCAGGGGTGAAGAAAAACTGTTTTTT CASRGRGEEKLFF
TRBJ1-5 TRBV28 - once TGTGCCAGCCACAGTCAAAATCAGCCCCAGCATTTT CASHSQNQPQHF
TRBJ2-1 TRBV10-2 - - TGCGCCAGCAGGCTCGACGGGGGTTCCTACAATGAGCAGTTCTTC CASRLDGGSYNEQFF
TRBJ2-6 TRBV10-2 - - TGCGCCAGCAGTGAGCCTGGGAGGACTGGGGCCAACGTCCTGACTTTC CASSEPGRTGANVLTF
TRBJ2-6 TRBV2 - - TGTGCCAGCCTGACAGTCTCTGGGGCCAACGTCCTGACTTTC CASLTVSGANVLTF
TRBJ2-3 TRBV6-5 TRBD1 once TGTGCCAGCAGTTACTCCGAAACAGGGGAAGGCACGCAGTATTTT CASSYSETGEGTQYF
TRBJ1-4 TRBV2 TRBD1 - TGTGCCAGCAGTGACGGGACAGGGAATGAAAAACTGTTTTTT CASSDGTGNEKLFF
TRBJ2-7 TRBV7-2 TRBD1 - TGTGCCAGCAGCAAGGACAGGGTCTCCTACGAGCAGTACTTC CASSKDRVSYEQYF
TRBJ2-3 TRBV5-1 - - TGCGCCAGCAGCTTCGGGGGACCTAGCACAGATACGCAGTATTTT CASSFGGPSTDTQYF